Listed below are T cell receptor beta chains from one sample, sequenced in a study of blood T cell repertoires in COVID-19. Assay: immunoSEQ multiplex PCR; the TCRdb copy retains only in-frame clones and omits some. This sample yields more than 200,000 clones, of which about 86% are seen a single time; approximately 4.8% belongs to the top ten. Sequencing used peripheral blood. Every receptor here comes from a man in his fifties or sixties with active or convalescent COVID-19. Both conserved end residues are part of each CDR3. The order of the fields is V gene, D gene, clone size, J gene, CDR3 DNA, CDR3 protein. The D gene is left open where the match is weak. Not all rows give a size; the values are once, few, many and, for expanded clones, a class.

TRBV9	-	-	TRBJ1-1	TGTGCCAGCAGCGTCGCAGCGACACATGCGGGTGGGGCTTTCTTT	CASSVAATHAGGAFF
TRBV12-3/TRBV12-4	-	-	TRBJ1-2	TGTGCCAGCAGTTTCAGGGCAGTTAAAGGCTACACCTTC	CASSFRAVKGYTF
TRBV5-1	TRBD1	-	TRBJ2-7	TGCGCCAGCAGCACCGACAGGGGGAGCTCCTACGAGCAGTACTTC	CASSTDRGSSYEQYF
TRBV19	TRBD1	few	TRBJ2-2	TGTGCCAGTACCGGGACAGGGCCAACCGGGGAGCTGTTTTTT	CASTGTGPTGELFF
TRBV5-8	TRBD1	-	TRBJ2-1	TGTGCCAGCAGCCGGGGACAGGGTACCTACAATGAGCAGTTCTTC	CASSRGQGTYNEQFF
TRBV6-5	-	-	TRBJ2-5	TGTGCCAGCAGTTACTCACGTAGCAGTCAAGAGACCCAGTACTTC	CASSYSRSSQETQYF
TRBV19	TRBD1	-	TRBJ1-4	TGTGCCAGTAGGGAACAGGGGGCGCCGAGGGCGCCTAATGAAAAACTGTTTTTT	CASREQGAPRAPNEKLFF
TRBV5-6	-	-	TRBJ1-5	TGTGCCAGCAGCTTCCTAGGAGGCCCCAGCAATCAGCCCCAGCATTTT	CASSFLGGPSNQPQHF
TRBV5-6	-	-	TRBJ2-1	TGTGCCAGCAGCCCCGGGGGGCCTAACTACAATGAGCAGTTCTTC	CASSPGGPNYNEQFF
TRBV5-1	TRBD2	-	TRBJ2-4	TGCGCCAGCAGCTTTCCACTAGCGGGGGTCAAAAACATTCAGTACTTC	CASSFPLAGVKNIQYF
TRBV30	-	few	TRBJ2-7	TGTGCCTGGAGTGTTGGAGCGGAGGGCGAGCAGTACTTC	CAWSVGAEGEQYF
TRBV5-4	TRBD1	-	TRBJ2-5	TGTGCCAGCAGCCGTCCGGGACAGTCTAGAGAGACCCAGTACTTC	CASSRPGQSRETQYF
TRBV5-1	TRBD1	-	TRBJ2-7	TGCGCCAGCAGCCCCGGACAGGGACCCACCTACGAGCAGTACTTC	CASSPGQGPTYEQYF
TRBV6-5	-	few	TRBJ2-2	TGTGCCAGCAGTTCATACACCGGGGAGCTGTTTTTT	CASSSYTGELFF
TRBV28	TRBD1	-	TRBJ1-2	TGTGCCAGCAGTGACACAGGGGGCCACACCTTC	CASSDTGGHTF
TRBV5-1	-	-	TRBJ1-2	TGCGCCAGCAGCTTGGATGGAGACTATGGCTACACCTTC	CASSLDGDYGYTF
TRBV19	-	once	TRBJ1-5	TGTGCCAGTAGTATTGGACAAGGCAATCAGCCCCAGCATTTT	CASSIGQGNQPQHF
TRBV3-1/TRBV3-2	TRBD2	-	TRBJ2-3	TGTGCCAGCAGCCGTAACCGCGGGGGGAGCACAGATACGCAGTATTTT	CASSRNRGGSTDTQYF
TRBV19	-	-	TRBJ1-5	TGTGCCAGTAGTTACCTACGTTCGGAGCCCCAGCATTTT	CASSYLRSEPQHF
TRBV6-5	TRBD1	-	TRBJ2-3	TGTGCCAGCCAAGGACAGGACTTCACAGATACGCAGTATTTT	CASQGQDFTDTQYF
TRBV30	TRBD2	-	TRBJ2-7	TGTGCCTGGAGTCTTGCGAGCGGGGGCCACGAGCAGTACTTC	CAWSLASGGHEQYF
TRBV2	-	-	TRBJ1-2	TGTGCCAGCAGTGAAGCAAGAACAGGTGGCTATGGCTACACCTTC	CASSEARTGGYGYTF
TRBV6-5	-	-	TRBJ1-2	TGTGCCAGCAGTTCCCGGAGCGGGTATGGCTACACCTTC	CASSSRSGYGYTF
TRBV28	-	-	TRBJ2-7	TGTGCCAGCAGTTTAGGGCAGAGCTCCTACGAGCAGTACTTC	CASSLGQSSYEQYF
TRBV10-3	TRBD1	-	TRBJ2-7	TGTGCCATCAGGGGGGGGACAGGGGCCTACGAGCAGTACTTC	CAIRGGTGAYEQYF
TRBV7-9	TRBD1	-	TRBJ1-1	TGTGCCAGCAGCTCACGACAGGGCCAAAGGGACACTGAAGCTTTCTTT	CASSSRQGQRDTEAFF
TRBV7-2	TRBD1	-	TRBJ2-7	TGTGCCAGCAGCCCTGGGACAGGGGAGGAGCAGTACTTC	CASSPGTGEEQYF